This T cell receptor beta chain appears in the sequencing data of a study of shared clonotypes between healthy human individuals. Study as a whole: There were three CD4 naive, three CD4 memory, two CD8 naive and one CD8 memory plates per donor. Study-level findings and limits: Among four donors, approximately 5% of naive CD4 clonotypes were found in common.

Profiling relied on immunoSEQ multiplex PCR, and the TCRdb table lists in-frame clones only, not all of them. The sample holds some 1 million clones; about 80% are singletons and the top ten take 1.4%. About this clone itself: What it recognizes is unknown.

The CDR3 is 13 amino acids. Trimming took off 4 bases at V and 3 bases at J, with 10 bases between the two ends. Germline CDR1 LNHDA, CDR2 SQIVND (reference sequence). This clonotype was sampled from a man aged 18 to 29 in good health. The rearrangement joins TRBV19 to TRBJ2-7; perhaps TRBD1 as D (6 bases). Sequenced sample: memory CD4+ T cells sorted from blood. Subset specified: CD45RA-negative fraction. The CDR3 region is CASSTLTGYEQYF. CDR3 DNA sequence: TGTGCCAGTAGTACCCTGACAGGCTACGAGCAGTACTTC.